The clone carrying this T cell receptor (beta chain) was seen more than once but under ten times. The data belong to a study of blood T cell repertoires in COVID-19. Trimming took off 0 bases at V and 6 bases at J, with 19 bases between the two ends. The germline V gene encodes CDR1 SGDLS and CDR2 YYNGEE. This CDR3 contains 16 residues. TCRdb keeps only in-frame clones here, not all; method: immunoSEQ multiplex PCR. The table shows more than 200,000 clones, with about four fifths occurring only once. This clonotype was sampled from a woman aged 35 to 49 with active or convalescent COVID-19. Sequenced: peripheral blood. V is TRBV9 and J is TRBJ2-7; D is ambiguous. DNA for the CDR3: TGTGCCAGCAGCGTAGAATCCCTTGCGTCCGCCTCCGAGCAGTACTTC. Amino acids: CASSVESLASASEQYF.